This TCR beta chain emerged from a study of blood T cells in healthy people across ages. Study results and caveats: Donors of long life had a larger count of naive CD4+ cells and greater diversity than aged donors. Unsorted PBMC input precluded a conclusive naive versus antigen-experienced comparison.

This clonotype was recorded many times. Its specificity is not known. V shed 6 bases and J shed 4 bases, with 10 bases lying between them. CDR3 length: 13 residues. Germline V CDR1 and CDR2: MNHEY, SVGAGI. For the second PCR, which ran for about 6 to 11 cycles, a sample-barcoded 5' primer and a J-beta primer mix were used. Carrying 12 random nucleotides, a template-switch adaptor labeled each individual cDNA molecule. MiXCR was run by TCRdb on the 5' RACE reads, yielding one entry per CDR3 protein. The sample holds about 580,000 distinct CDR3 sequences; less than 60% are singletons and the top ten take about 26%. Drawing of peripheral blood yielded approximately 10 milliliters from each donor.

Sequenced input: blood. The J gene is TRBJ2-1, the V gene TRBV6-5; no clear D. This TCR derives from a man older than 75 in good health. The CDR3 loop reads CASRLDRYNEQFF. CDR3 coding DNA: TGTGCCAGCAGACTCGACCGTTACAATGAGCAGTTCTTC.